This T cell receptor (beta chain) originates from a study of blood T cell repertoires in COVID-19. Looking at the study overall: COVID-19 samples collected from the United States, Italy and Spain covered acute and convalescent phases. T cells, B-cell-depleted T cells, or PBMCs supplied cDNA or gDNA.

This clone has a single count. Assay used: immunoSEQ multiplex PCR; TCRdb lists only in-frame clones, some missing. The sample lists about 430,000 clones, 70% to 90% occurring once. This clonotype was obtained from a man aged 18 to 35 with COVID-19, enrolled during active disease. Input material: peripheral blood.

The CDR3: CASRNTGELFF. In DNA form, the CDR3 reads TGTGCCAGTCGTAACACCGGGGAGCTGTTTTTT. The V and J genes are TRBV19 and TRBJ2-2; D unresolved. The CDR3 loop spans 11 amino acids. Trimming left V 8 bases short and J 2 bases short, with 3 bases between. The germline CDR1 and CDR2 sequences are LNHDA and SQIVND (reference sequence).